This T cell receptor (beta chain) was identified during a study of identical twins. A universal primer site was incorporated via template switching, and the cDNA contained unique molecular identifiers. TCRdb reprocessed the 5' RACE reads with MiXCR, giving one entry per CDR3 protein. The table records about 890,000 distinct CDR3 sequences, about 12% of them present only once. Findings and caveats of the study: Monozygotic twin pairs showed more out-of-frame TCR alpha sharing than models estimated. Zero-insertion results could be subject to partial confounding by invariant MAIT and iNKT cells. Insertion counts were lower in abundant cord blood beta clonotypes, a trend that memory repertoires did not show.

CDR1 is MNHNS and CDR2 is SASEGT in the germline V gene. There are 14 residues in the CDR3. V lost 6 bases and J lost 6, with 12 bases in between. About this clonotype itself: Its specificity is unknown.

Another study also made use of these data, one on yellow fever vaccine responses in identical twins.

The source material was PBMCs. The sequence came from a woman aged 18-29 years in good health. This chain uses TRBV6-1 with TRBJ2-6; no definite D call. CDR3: CASRRQAVANVLTF. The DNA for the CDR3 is TGTGCCAGCAGGAGACAAGCAGTGGCCAACGTCCTGACTTTC.